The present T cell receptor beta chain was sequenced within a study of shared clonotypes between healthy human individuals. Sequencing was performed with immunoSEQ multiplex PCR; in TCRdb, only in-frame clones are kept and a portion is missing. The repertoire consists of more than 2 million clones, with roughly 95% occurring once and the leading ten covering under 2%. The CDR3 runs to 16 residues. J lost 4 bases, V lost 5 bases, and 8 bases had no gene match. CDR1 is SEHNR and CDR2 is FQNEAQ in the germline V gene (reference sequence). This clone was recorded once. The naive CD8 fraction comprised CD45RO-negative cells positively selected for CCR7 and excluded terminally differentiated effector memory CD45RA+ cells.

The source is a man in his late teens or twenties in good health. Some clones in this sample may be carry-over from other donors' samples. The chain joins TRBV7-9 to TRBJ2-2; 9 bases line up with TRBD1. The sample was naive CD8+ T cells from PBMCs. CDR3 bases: TGTGCCAGCAGCGAGGGACAGGGCGGGACCACCGGGGAGCTGTTTTTT. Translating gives CASSEGQGGTTGELFF.